This T cell receptor (beta chain) was captured in a study of T cells expressing NK-cell markers. CDR1 SGHDT and CDR2 YYEEEE come from the germline V gene. This CDR3 is built from 14 residues. TCRdb reprocessed the 5' RACE reads and stores each CDR3 protein as one record, lacking DNA. Here the sample table reports fewer than 550,000 distinct CDR3 sequences. The V and J genes are TRBV5-6 and TRBJ1-1. The sequence was obtained from a woman aged 45 to 65 in good health. The sample consisted of blood T cells: a sorted CD56 or NKG2C T cell subset, CD4+ or CD8+ T cells, or bulk PBMC T cells (not recorded which). The CDR3 protein is CASSLAGYATEAFF.